The clone carrying this TCR beta chain was counted many times. Its matching antigen is unknown. TCRdb passed the 5' RACE reads through MiXCR, listing each CDR3 protein once. This table holds 110,000 to 150,000 distinct CDR3 sequences, under 7% found once. These data come from a study of T cells after yellow fever vaccination. V shed 5 bases and J shed 5 bases, with 11 bases lying between them. The CDR3 extends over 13 amino acids. Germline assignment: CDR1 LNHNV and CDR2 YYDKDF (reference sequence). Study-level points and caveats: When the response was secondary, it was weaker but reached its peak faster, day 5 versus 15. The CD4 compartment and the CD8 compartment contained a small share of clonotypes in common.

The material sequenced was CD4+ T cells sorted from PBMCs, taken 10 days after the yellow fever booster vaccination. The chain couples TRBV15 to TRBJ2-3; no clear D gene. The TCR comes from a man aged 25 to 40 who received the YFV17D yellow fever vaccine. The CDR3 spells CATSFNWEDTQYF. The CDR3 nucleotides read TGTGCCACCAGCTTCAATTGGGAAGATACGCAGTATTTT.